Described below is a single T cell receptor (beta chain) sequence and its context. Its cognate antigen is unknown. Unique molecular identifiers were used to barcode this TCRbeta library. TCRdb used MiXCR to reprocess the PCR reads, holding one entry per CDR3 protein. Here the sample spans almost 250,000 distinct CDR3 sequences, 25% being singletons. The record originates from a study of T-cell reconstitution after alpha-beta-depleted transplantation in children. Study observations and caveats: Reportedly, only several hundred clones from non-depleted graft cells drove alpha-beta T-cell counts at about two months. In some patients, recipient T cells and intrathymic progenitors surviving conditioning explained high day-60 diversity. T-cell counts and diversity at one year post-transplant came mainly from newly produced T cells.

The sequence was obtained from a girl aged 2 to 10 with Fanconi anemia, due to receive a stem cell transplant. The material sequenced was PBMCs, taken before TCRalphabeta/CD19-depleted stem cell transplant.

This chain's CDR3 is CASSLTGTPNEQYF. In DNA, the CDR3 is TGTGCCAGCAGCCTTACCGGGACCCCCAACGAGCAGTACTTC. The rearrangement links TRBV11-2 to TRBJ2-7; the D gene could be TRBD1 or TRBD2 (5 bases each). The V end lost 5 bases, the J end lost 5 bases, and 16 bases lay between the germline ends. The CDR3 totals 14 residues. CDR1 and CDR2 from the germline V gene are SGHAT and FQNNGV.